A single sample gave rise to the 14 T cell receptor beta chains below, sequenced in a study of cytomegalovirus exposure and HLA in healthy donors. 60 Vbeta and 13 Jbeta primers were used in PCR. Some clones are missing from TCRdb's copy, which holds only in-frame ones; the method was immunoSEQ multiplex PCR. This repertoire shows under 200,000 clones, less than 90% found once; its top ten account for around 0.31%. The sample taken for sequencing was PBMCs. The receptors here all came from a woman younger than 45 in good health and CMV-seronegative.

This rearrangement joins TRBV9 to TRBJ2-2; D perhaps matches TRBD1 (5 bases). The V gene lost 1 base and the J gene lost 6 bases, with 10 bases spanning the gap. This CDR3 region has 14 residues. The germline CDR1 and CDR2 sequences are SGDLS and YYNGEE. The CDR3 DNA sequence: TGTGCCAGCAGCGTACGGCAGGGCGCCGGGGAGCTGTTTTTT. Residues: CASSVRQGAGELFF.

The chain employs TRBV5-1 and TRBJ1-2; D might be TRBD1 (6 bases). The germline V and J ends were trimmed by 1 base and 2 bases, with 9 bases remaining between them. Germline CDR1 and CDR2: SGHRS and YFSETQ. The CDR3 is 14 amino acids. DNA of the CDR3: TGCGCCAGCAGCTTGTATGGACAGAACTATGGCTACACCTTC. Its protein product is CASSLYGQNYGYTF.

The V and J genes are TRBV5-8 and TRBJ2-3, with 7 bases matching TRBD2. CDR3 length: 16 residues. Germline V gene data show CDR1 as SGHTS and CDR2 as YDEGEE. Trimming cost V 4 bases and J 0 bases; bases outside gene matches: 8. The CDR3 loop is CASSIGEGYSTDTQYF. CDR3 sequence (DNA): TGTGCCAGCAGCATAGGGGAGGGCTATAGCACAGATACGCAGTATTTT.

The rearrangement uses TRBV5-1 and TRBJ2-1, with 7 bases matching TRBD2. The CDR3 sequence is 16 residues long. V was clipped by 4 bases and J by 2 bases; unmatched bases: 9. Looked up from germline, CDR1 is SGHRS and CDR2 is YFSETQ. The CDR3: CASSPLAEVTYNEQFF. The CDR3 bases are TGCGCCAGCAGCCCGCTAGCGGAGGTAACCTACAATGAGCAGTTCTTC.

To note about this clone: Other nucleotide sequences from this sample produce the same CDR3. This sequence joins TRBV19 and TRBJ2-1; 9 bases are a match to TRBD2. V gave up 7 bases and J gave up 6 bases; unmatched junction bases: 4. Germline CDR1 LNHDA, CDR2 SQIVND (reference sequence). The length of the CDR3 is 13 residues. The chain's CDR3 is CASKLAGTNEQFF. As DNA, the CDR3 is TGTGCCAGTAAGCTAGCGGGAACCAATGAGCAGTTCTTC.

The chain links TRBV10-1 to TRBJ1-5; TRBD1 matches at 7 bases. This CDR3 has 13 amino acids. V lost 5 bases to trimming and J lost 6 bases; unmatched junction nucleotides: 4. Germline-derived CDR1 and CDR2 are WNHNN and SYGVQD (reference sequence). The CDR3 protein is CASSRGQGQPQHF. CDR3 DNA sequence: TGCGCCAGCAGTAGGGGGCAAGGTCAGCCCCAGCATTTT.

The rearrangement uses TRBV4-1 and TRBJ2-1; the match to TRBD2 covers 7 bases. CDR1 is MGHRA, CDR2 YSYEKL, per germline. This CDR3 has 15 amino acids. V dropped 0 bases and J dropped 4; count of bases not matched to a gene: 3. The CDR3 sequence: CASSQDQRGYNEQFF. The CDR3 region has the DNA TGCGCCAGCAGCCAAGATCAGCGGGGATACAATGAGCAGTTCTTC.

The chain recombines TRBV10-3 with TRBJ1-3; D ambiguous. The CDR3 contains 14 residues. Trimming removed 4 bases at V and 0 bases at J, with 7 bases between. Germline loops: CDR1 ENHRY, CDR2 SYGVKD. Here the CDR3 reads CAISALTSGNTIYF. CDR3 DNA: TGTGCCATCAGTGCACTTACCTCTGGAAACACCATATATTTT.

Regarding this clone: The same CDR3 also results from other DNA sequences found in this sample. This sequence joins TRBV7-2 and TRBJ2-2; D is possibly TRBD2 (6 bases). V dropped 0 bases and J dropped 5 bases, with 10 bases sitting between them. Looked up from germline, CDR1 is SGHTA and CDR2 is FQGNSA. This CDR3 is 15 amino acids long. The CDR3 sequence is CASSLAGGGTGELFF. The CDR3 DNA reads as TGTGCCAGCAGCTTAGCGGGAGGAGGGACCGGGGAGCTGTTTTTT.

The chain couples TRBV5-4 to TRBJ1-3, with a weak D call TRBD1 (6 bases). Trimming took 2 bases from V and 0 from J, leaving 9 bases between them. The CDR3 contains 15 residues. Per germline, CDR1 SGHNT and CDR2 YYREEE (reference sequence). CDR3 protein: CASSFGGNSGNTIYF. The DNA for the CDR3 is TGTGCCAGCAGCTTTGGGGGCAACTCTGGAAACACCATATATTTT.

V and J are TRBV9 and TRBJ1-1; TRBD1 matches at 8 bases. This CDR3 comprises 14 residues. Per the germline V gene, CDR1 is SGDLS and CDR2 is YYNGEE. The V segment lost 1 base and the J segment 7 bases; nucleotides outside the gene matches: 6. The CDR3 is CASSVQGANDEAFF. The CDR3 DNA reads TGTGCCAGCAGCGTACAGGGGGCGAATGATGAAGCTTTCTTT.

The chain joins TRBV2 to TRBJ2-7, with D tentatively TRBD1 (5 bases). The germline gives CDR1 SNHLY, CDR2 FYNNEI. The CDR3 contains 12 residues. Trimming removed 6 bases at V and 2 bases at J, with 8 bases between. The CDR3 sequence is CASSKGAYEQYF. For the CDR3, the DNA is TGTGCCAGCAGCAAAGGGGCCTACGAGCAGTACTTC.

This clone is labeled as medium-sized (0.01 to 0.1%). The rearrangement joins TRBV25-1 to TRBJ2-7; no reliable D call. CDR3 length: 14 amino acids. Trimming cost V 7 bases and J 1 base, with 14 bases left between them. Germline V gene sequence: CDR1 MGHDK, CDR2 SYGVNS. Written as DNA, the CDR3 is TGTGCCAGCACTCAAGGAGAAGGTTCCTACGAGCAGTACTTC. Translated, it gives CASTQGEGSYEQYF.

The rearrangement joins TRBV28 to TRBJ2-7; TRBD1 aligns across 10 bases. V shed 8 bases, J shed 5 bases, and the junction held 9 bases outside the gene matches. There are 14 residues in the CDR3. Germline CDR1 MDHEN, CDR2 SYDVKM. CDR3 bases: TGTGCCAGCGGACAGGGGGGTGGTAGCAACGAGCAGTACTTC. This sequence encodes CASGQGGGSNEQYF.